Detailed here is one T cell receptor (beta chain). Clones were read by immunoSEQ multiplex PCR, and TCRdb kept only the in-frame ones, dropping some. The data show 450,000 to 600,000 clones, 87% seen once. Trimming left V 3 bases short and J 0 bases short, with 11 bases between. CDR1 and CDR2 (germline): SGHRS, YFSETQ. The CDR3 spans 15 residues. This sample was included in a study of blood T cell repertoires in COVID-19. Study as a whole: The origin of the acute and convalescent COVID-19 samples was the United States, Italy and Spain. T cells, B-cell-depleted T cells, or PBMCs supplied cDNA or gDNA.

This sequence was found in a woman aged 18-30 years who had recovered from COVID-19. V is TRBV5-1 and J is TRBJ2-3, with a possible D match to TRBD1 (6 bases). Sample: PBMCs or T cells enriched from blood (not recorded which). The CDR3 sequence is CASSSVTGSTDTQYF. The DNA of the CDR3 is TGCGCCAGCAGCTCCGTGACAGGTAGCACAGATACGCAGTATTTT.